A single TCR beta chain is shown here with its context. CDR1 is MNHNY, CDR2 SVGAGI, per germline (reference sequence). The CDR3 length is 14 residues. Deletions cut 2 bases from V and 0 bases from J, with 8 bases between. The data are from a study of blood T cell repertoires in COVID-19. Study-level background: Sources were T cells, B-cell-depleted T cells, or PBMCs; the material itself was cDNA or gDNA.

Here immunoSEQ multiplex PCR was the method, and the copy in TCRdb shows in-frame clones only, minus some. Of 93,000 or so clones in the sample, 80% to 90% were seen once. Sequenced input: peripheral blood. The source is a human donor in a cohort sampled during active COVID-19. V usage is TRBV6-6 and J usage is TRBJ2-7, with D possibly matching TRBD1 (6 bases). This CDR3 reads CASSYVTGSYEQYF. The CDR3 nucleotides are TGTGCCAGCAGTTACGTGACAGGCTCCTACGAGCAGTACTTC.